The 2 T cell receptor beta chains below come from one sample, sequenced in a study of blood T cell repertoires in COVID-19. Data came from immunoSEQ multiplex PCR; TCRdb stores just in-frame clones and leaves some out. The profile shows about 300,000 clones, 85% to 90% of them singletons. Sequences were obtained from PBMCs or T cells enriched from blood (not recorded which). The origin of the receptors is a young woman who had recovered from COVID-19.

V and J are TRBV15 and TRBJ1-6; D remains ambiguous. With 3 bases removed from V and 8 bases from J, the gap between germline ends came to 14 bases. CDR3 length: 15 amino acids. The germline CDR1 and CDR2 sequences are LNHNV and YYDKDF (reference sequence). In DNA, the CDR3 is TGTGCCACCAGCAGGGGAACGGGGTCCTATTCACCCCTCCACTTT. It yields the protein CATSRGTGSYSPLHF.

J is TRBJ2-5 and V is TRBV12-3 or TRBV12-4, with 7 positions matching TRBD1. This CDR3 has 12 amino acids. The V gene end was trimmed by 6 bases and the J gene end by 2 bases; junction bases not matched to a gene: 0. The CDR3 sequence is CASRGQQETQYF. DNA for the CDR3: TGTGCCAGCAGGGGACAGCAAGAGACCCAGTACTTC.